The subject of this entry is one TCR beta chain. This entry is derived from a study of Ad26.COV2.S vaccination and SARS-CoV-2 variants. The CDR3 length is 14 residues. Trimming cost V 5 bases and J 3 bases, with 11 bases left between them. Germline loops: CDR1 MNHEY, CDR2 SVGEGT. Treatment specified: around 19 received Ad26.COV2.S at low or high dose, single or two shots; a few received placebo; per-sample allocation not given. After the first vaccine or placebo injection, samples were drawn on day 63. Some clones are missing from TCRdb's copy, which holds only in-frame ones; the method was immunoSEQ multiplex PCR. The profile shows more than 300,000 clones, 86% of them singletons.

The sequenced sample was peripheral blood, obtained in a trial of Ad26.COV2.S vaccine versus placebo. The rearrangement uses TRBV6-2 or TRBV6-3 and TRBJ2-4, with D perhaps assigned TRBD1 or TRBD2 (5 bases each). The sequence came from a person aged 18 to 65 who received the Ad26.COV2.S COVID-19 vaccine or a placebo. The CDR3 protein is CASSRDVGKNIQYF. CDR3 coding DNA: TGTGCCAGCAGTCGGGACGTCGGCAAAAACATTCAGTACTTC.